These 20 T cell receptor beta chains were sequenced from one sample in a study of blood T cells in healthy people across ages. For the second PCR, which ran for 7 to 11 cycles, a sample-barcoded 5' primer and a J-beta primer mix were used. TCRdb reprocessed the 5' RACE reads via MiXCR and lists one record per CDR3 protein. Seen here are more than 1,000,000 distinct CDR3 sequences, under 30% observed once, and the top ten hold less than 0.75%. The same data also contributed to another study, on T cells of mothers and their children.

The sequencing sample was made of blood. The receptor source for this set is a girl under 10 years old in good health.

This sequence joins TRBV5-1 and TRBJ2-5; the match to TRBD2 covers 15 bases. The CDR3 length is 16 residues. The germline V gene encodes CDR1 SGHRS and CDR2 YFSETQ. With V trimmed by 4 bases and J by 4 bases, 5 bases remained unmatched. The CDR3 region is CASSAGLAGGLETQYF. The CDR3 DNA reads as TGCGCCAGCAGCGCGGGACTAGCGGGGGGCCTAGAGACCCAGTACTTC.

This clonotype has only a few counts. The germline gene is not matched at one end of the junction; a read error may be the cause. The J gene is TRBJ1-2, the V gene TRBV6-5, with no clear D. From germline, CDR1 is MNHEY and CDR2 SVGAGI. The CDR3 length is 12 residues. CDR3: CASISLGYGCTF. The CDR3 DNA sequence: TGTGCCAGCATCTCGCTTGGCTATGGCTGCACCTTC.

This CDR3 reads CASSGRGRGNIQYF. Here the CDR3 DNA reads TGTGCCAGCAGTGGAAGGGGGCGTGGGAACATTCAGTACTTC. This rearrangement joins TRBV25-1 to TRBJ2-4; TRBD1 matches at 7 bases. The V and J ends lost 4 bases and 7 bases, in that order; junction bases with no gene match: 7. CDR1 and CDR2 (germline): MGHDK, SYGVNS. The CDR3 sequence is 14 residues long.

The rearrangement uses TRBV7-9 and TRBJ2-5; 8 bases are shared with TRBD1. This CDR3 has 15 residues. Germline lookup yields CDR1 SEHNR and CDR2 FQNEAQ (reference sequence). V shed 3 bases, J shed 3 bases, and the junction held 6 bases outside the gene matches. The CDR3 loop is CASSLAPGQEETQYF. For the CDR3, the DNA is TGTGCCAGCAGCTTGGCCCCGGGACAGGAAGAGACCCAGTACTTC. Together with reference TRBV7-9 and TRBJ2-5, the CDR3 gives the full variable domain: DTGVSQNPRHKITKRGQNVTFRCDPISEHNRLYWYRQTLGQGPEFLTYFQNEAQLEKSRLLSDRFSAERPKGSFSTLEIQRTEQGDSAMYLCASSLAPGQEETQYFGPGTRLLVL.

The chain has TRBV28 and TRBJ2-3, with D possibly being TRBD1 or TRBD2 (5 bases each). From germline, CDR1 is MDHEN and CDR2 SYDVKM. The CDR3 totals 14 residues. Trimming removed 7 bases at V and 7 bases at J, with 18 bases between. The CDR3 loop reads CASNPQSGPHTQYF. The DNA for the CDR3 is TGTGCCAGCAACCCGCAGTCGGGGCCCCATACGCAGTATTTT.

The chain uses TRBV29-1 and TRBJ1-1; perhaps TRBD1 as D (6 bases). The CDR3 runs 13 residues. The V gene lost 4 bases and the J gene lost 0 bases, with 9 bases spanning the gap. Germline CDR1 reads SQVTM; CDR2 reads ANQGSEA. CDR3 DNA sequence: TGCAGCGTTGTGGAGGGGGTGAACACTGAAGCTTTCTTT. Translating it yields CSVVEGVNTEAFF.

This clonotype was recorded a few times. V and J are TRBV3-1 and TRBJ2-6; weak D call: TRBD2 (6 bases). The V gene's germline CDR1 is LGHDT and CDR2 YNNKEL (reference sequence). This CDR3 has 16 amino acids. Trimming removed 5 bases at V and 10 bases at J, with 21 bases between. This CDR3 reads CASSAQSPGLSNVLTF. The CDR3 coding sequence is TGTGCCAGCAGCGCCCAATCTCCGGGACTCTCAAACGTCCTGACTTTC.

The chain combines TRBV27 with TRBJ2-7; TRBD1 might be the D (6 bases). Per germline, CDR1 MNHEY and CDR2 SMNVEV (reference sequence). This CDR3 spans 14 amino acids. V was shortened by 10 bases and J by 2 bases, with 18 bases between the two germline ends. CDR3: CANREVGLAYEQYF. The CDR3 region has the DNA TGTGCCAACAGGGAAGTCGGGCTCGCCTACGAGCAGTACTTC.

This clonotype was counted between two and nine times. CDR3 nucleotides: TGTGCCAGCAGCTTAATGCTGGCGGGGGCGGGGTACGAGCAGTACTTC. This sequence encodes CASSLMLAGAGYEQYF. The V and J genes are TRBV7-2 and TRBJ2-7; D is possibly TRBD2 (7 bases). Trimming took 2 bases from V and 4 from J, leaving 18 bases between them. The CDR3 contains 16 residues. Per germline, CDR1 SGHTA and CDR2 FQGNSA. Filled out from reference TRBV7-2 and TRBJ2-7, the complete variable domain reads GAGVSQSPSNKVTEKGKDVELRCDPISGHTALYWYRQSLGQGLEFLIYFQGNSAPDKSGLPSDRFSAERTGGSVSTLTIQRTQQEDSAVYLCASSLMLAGAGYEQYFGPGTRLTVT.

V is TRBV2 and J is TRBJ2-6, with D maybe TRBD1 (5 bases). The length of the CDR3 is 16 residues. V was cut by 3 bases and J by 0 bases, with 9 bases left in between. Germline V gene lookup returns CDR1 SNHLY and CDR2 FYNNEI. This CDR3 reads CASSDRVFSGANVLTF. The CDR3 DNA reads TGTGCCAGCAGTGACAGGGTCTTCTCTGGGGCCAACGTCCTGACTTTC.

V usage is TRBV28 and J usage is TRBJ2-7; 8 nucleotides agree with TRBD2. Looked up from germline, CDR1 is MDHEN and CDR2 is SYDVKM. With V trimmed by 3 bases and J by 2 bases, 3 bases remained unmatched. This CDR3 comprises 14 residues. CDR3 residues: CASSFSGGTYEQYV. In nucleotides, the CDR3 is TGTGCCAGCAGTTTTTCGGGAGGGACCTACGAGCAGTACGTC.

This clonotype was detected a few times. No conserved phenylalanine or tryptophan is present at the end of the CDR3, so a read error is the likely explanation. The limits of the CDR3 on the DNA are not certain, so only TCRdb's listed CDR3 is given. This chain links TRBV9 with TRBJ2-6; the table's D gene call, TRBD2, was not cross checked with the DNA. CDR1 is SGDLS, CDR2 YYNGEE, per germline. Both ends counted, the CDR3 spans 9 residues. CDR3 in amino acids: CASSSSTSL.

This clonotype was detected a few times. The J gene is TRBJ1-1, the V gene TRBV18; 7 bases are shared with TRBD1. The V segment lost 7 bases and the J segment 11 bases; nucleotides outside the gene matches: 7. Germline V gene sequence: CDR1 KGHSH, CDR2 LQKENI. The CDR3 consists of 11 residues. CDR3 protein: CASCGGGKAFF. CDR3 sequence (DNA): TGTGCCAGCTGTGGAGGGGGCAAGGCTTTCTTT.

This chain links TRBV12-3 or TRBV12-4 with TRBJ2-5; TRBD1 aligns across 7 bases. The CDR3 covers 15 residues. V lost 6 bases and J lost 1; bases outside the gene matches: 8. Here the CDR3 DNA reads TGTGCCAGCAGGCGAACGGGACAGAGCCAAGAGACCCAGTACTTC. As protein: CASRRTGQSQETQYF.

The J gene is TRBJ2-5, the V gene TRBV28; D unclear. The end of the DNA fits TRBJ2-7 better, so the J call may be wrong. The CDR3 contains 13 residues. The germline gives CDR1 MDHEN, CDR2 SYDVKM. CDR3 DNA sequence: TGTGCCAGCAGACTCCCCTTTAGTAACGAGCAGTACTTC. Translation gives CASRLPFSNEQYF.

As regards this clonotype: Mismatch with germline at one junction end may stem from a read error. This chain joins TRBV3-1 and TRBJ1-2; TRBD1 might be the D (5 bases). The CDR3 loop spans 15 amino acids. CDR1 is LGHDT and CDR2 is YNNKEL in the germline V gene (reference sequence). The CDR3 nucleotides are TGTGCCGGCAGCCAACAGACGGGGGGTAACTATGGCTACACCTTC. It codes for CAGSQQTGGNYGYTF.

This clonotype has just a few counts. CDR3 protein: CASSLVTANYGYTF. The CDR3 DNA sequence: TGTGCCAGCAGCTTAGTTACGGCTAACTATGGCTACACCTTC. The chain links TRBV7-2 to TRBJ1-2; D unclear. Germline CDR1 SGHTA, CDR2 FQGNSA. CDR3 length equals 14 residues. Trimming cost V 1 base and J 0 bases, with 6 bases left between them. The full variable domain, in which reference TRBV7-2 and TRBJ1-2 provide the parts outside the CDR3, is GAGVSQSPSNKVTEKGKDVELRCDPISGHTALYWYRQSLGQGLEFLIYFQGNSAPDKSGLPSDRFSAERTGGSVSTLTIQRTQQEDSAVYLCASSLVTANYGYTFGSGTRLTVV.

This clonotype was seen more than once but under ten times. The V and J genes are TRBV6-2 or TRBV6-3 and TRBJ2-1, with D uncertain. Germline-derived CDR1 and CDR2 are MNHEY and SVGEGT. V was pared by 6 bases and J by 8 bases, with 14 bases between. The CDR3 loop spans 13 amino acids. CDR3 sequence reads: CASSLTGYYEQFF. Here the CDR3 DNA reads TGTGCCAGCAGCCTTACGGGTTATTATGAGCAGTTCTTC.

This rearrangement joins TRBV27 to TRBJ2-3; D may be TRBD2 (7 bases). Trimming pared 7 bases from V and 2 bases from J, leaving 13 bases between. The germline CDR1 and CDR2 sequences are MNHEY and SMNVEV (reference sequence). This CDR3 has 14 residues. CDR3 sequence: CASTLGGVTDTQYF. CDR3 DNA sequence: TGTGCCAGCACGTTAGGGGGGGTCACAGATACGCAGTATTTT.

This clonotype was seen ten or more times. Written as DNA, the CDR3 is TGTGCCAGCAGCCCTAGGGGTGCAGATACGCAGTATTTT. Encoded protein: CASSPRGADTQYF. The rearrangement uses TRBV4-2 and TRBJ2-3, with a possible D match to TRBD1 (5 bases). Between the trimmed V and J ends, which lost 4 bases and 4 bases, there was a span of 9 bases. The CDR3 consists of 13 residues. Germline-derived CDR1 and CDR2 are LGHNA and YNFKEQ.